The next 20 T cell receptor beta chains were all read from a single sample in a study of shared clonotypes between healthy human individuals. Naive CD8 cells lacked CD45RO and underwent positive selection for CCR7, leaving out terminally differentiated effector memory CD45RA+ cells. TCRdb keeps only in-frame clones here, not all; method: immunoSEQ multiplex PCR. This table has millions of clones, about 94% appearing once. The material sequenced was naive CD8+ T cells sorted from blood. The receptor set was obtained from a man younger than 30 in good health.

The chain employs TRBV19 and TRBJ2-7; no firm D call. Looked up from germline, CDR1 is LNHDA and CDR2 is SQIVND (reference sequence). Trimming cost V 6 bases and J 0 bases, with 15 bases left between them. This CDR3 is built from 15 residues. CDR3 sequence: CASSPLHVSSYEQYF. In nucleotides, the CDR3 is TGTGCCAGTAGCCCATTACACGTGAGCTCCTACGAGCAGTACTTC. Drawing the rest from reference TRBV19 and TRBJ2-7, the complete variable domain is DGGITQSPKYLFRKEGQNVTLSCEQNLNHDAMYWYRQDPGQGLRLIYYSQIVNDFQKGDIAEGYSVSREKKESFPLTVTSAQKNPTAFYLCASSPLHVSSYEQYFGPGTRLTVT.

There are a few counts of this clone. This chain links TRBV11-2 with TRBJ1-5; D uncertain. V was clipped by 0 bases and J by 6 bases, with 9 bases between them. The CDR3 has 14 residues. From germline, CDR1 is SGHAT and CDR2 FQNNGV. The CDR3 region is CASSLDPAPQPQHF. The DNA of the CDR3 is TGTGCCAGCAGCTTAGACCCGGCCCCTCAGCCCCAGCATTTT.

V usage is TRBV5-1 and J usage is TRBJ1-1; D is unclear. This CDR3 has 14 residues. V lost 4 bases and J 1 base, leaving 11 bases between the germline ends. Germline CDR1 and CDR2: SGHRS and YFSETQ. For the CDR3, the DNA is TGCGCCAGCAGCCCCCACTGGACGAACACTGAAGCTTTCTTT. Encoded protein: CASSPHWTNTEAFF.

In DNA, the CDR3 is TGTGCCAGCAGTGACTCAGGGGGAGGCCCTGAAGCTTTCTTT. Encoded protein: CASSDSGGGPEAFF. The J gene is TRBJ1-1, the V gene TRBV6-1, with 7 positions matching TRBD1. This CDR3 comprises 14 residues. Germline trimming cut 3 bases from V and 6 bases from J; bases unmatched to any gene: 7. CDR1 is MNHNS, CDR2 SASEGT, per germline.

About this clone itself: At the DNA level, this CDR3 is encoded by other sequences in the same sample as well. The chain is built from TRBV9 and TRBJ2-1, with D maybe TRBD1 (6 bases). V was shortened by 0 bases and J by 1 base, with 8 bases between the two germline ends. Germline values: CDR1 SGDLS, CDR2 YYNGEE. The CDR3 sequence is 15 residues long. CDR3 in amino acids: CASSVEGGSYNEQFF. In DNA, the CDR3 is TGTGCCAGCAGCGTAGAAGGGGGTTCCTACAATGAGCAGTTCTTC. Filled out from reference TRBV9 and TRBJ2-1, the complete variable domain reads DSGVTQTPKHLITATGQRVTLRCSPRSGDLSVYWYQQSLDQGLQFLIQYYNGEERAKGNILERFSAQQFPDLHSELNLSSLELGDSALYFCASSVEGGSYNEQFFGPGTRLTVL.

This clone was observed a single time. This rearrangement joins TRBV4-3 to TRBJ2-2, with TRBD2 identical over 12 bases. Germline loops: CDR1 LGHNA, CDR2 YSLEER. The V segment lost 5 bases and the J segment 6 bases; nucleotides outside the gene matches: 10. The CDR3 is 17 residues long. CDR3 sequence: CASSIWTSGEEAGELFF. The DNA for the CDR3 is TGCGCCAGCAGCATCTGGACTAGCGGGGAAGAGGCCGGGGAGCTGTTTTTT.

A single count supports this clone. The chain is built from TRBV7-3 and TRBJ2-5; 13 bases match TRBD2. CDR3 length: 16 residues. V lost 5 bases and J lost 0; bases outside the gene matches: 3. The germline V gene encodes CDR1 SGHTA and CDR2 FQGTGA. CDR3 DNA sequence: TGTGCCAGCAGCCTCGGACTAGCGGGGGACCAAGAGACCCAGTACTTC. Residues: CASSLGLAGDQETQYF.

The genes are TRBV14 and TRBJ2-1; maybe TRBD2 (5 bases). This CDR3 comprises 17 residues. V was cut by 1 base and J by 0 bases, with 13 bases left in between. The germline V gene encodes CDR1 SGHDN and CDR2 FVKESK. Here the CDR3 DNA reads TGTGCCAGCAGCCAAGCGGGAAGATTAAACTCCTACAATGAGCAGTTCTTC. Residues: CASSQAGRLNSYNEQFF.

V gene TRBV30 combines with J gene TRBJ2-2, with 9 bases lining up with TRBD2. The CDR3 is 13 amino acids. CDR1 and CDR2 from the germline V gene are GTSNPN and SVGIG (reference sequence). V dropped 4 bases and J dropped 6; count of bases not matched to a gene: 3. Written as DNA, the CDR3 is TGTGCCTGGACAGGGACTAGCCCCGGGGAGCTGTTTTTT. The encoded protein is CAWTGTSPGELFF. Looking up the rest from reference TRBV30 and TRBJ2-2 gives the full variable domain: SQTIHQWPATLVQPVGSPLSLECTVEGTSNPNLYWYRQAAGRGLQLLFYSVGIGQISSEVPQNLSASRPQDRQFILSSKKLLLSDSGFYLCAWTGTSPGELFFGEGSRLTVL.

This sequence joins TRBV29-1 and TRBJ1-3; a weak D match, TRBD1 (5 bases). Trimming shortened V by 4 bases and J by 1 base, and 5 bases separated the two germline ends. There are 12 residues in the CDR3. Germline CDR1 and CDR2: SQVTM and ANQGSEA. The CDR3 nucleotides are TGCAGCGTTGCAGGGTCTGGAAACACCATATATTTT. Translated: CSVAGSGNTIYF.

This clone was detected once. The chain carries TRBV7-2 and TRBJ1-1; 7 positions match TRBD1. V gave up 5 bases and J gave up 1 base; unmatched junction bases: 7. This CDR3 contains 15 residues. The germline V gene has CDR1 SGHTA and CDR2 FQGNSA. The CDR3: CASSPPDRSNTEAFF. CDR3 sequence (DNA): TGTGCCAGCAGCCCTCCGGACAGGTCGAACACTGAAGCTTTCTTT.

V and J are TRBV4-3 and TRBJ2-3; 12 bases map to TRBD2. The germline V gene has CDR1 LGHNA and CDR2 YSLEER. V was clipped by 4 bases and J by 4 bases; unmatched bases: 6. The CDR3 has 16 residues. The CDR3 coding sequence is TGCGCCAGCAGCCTCATACTAGCGGGAGGATCAGATACGCAGTATTTT. It encodes CASSLILAGGSDTQYF.

The chain carries TRBV5-5 and TRBJ2-7; D may match TRBD1 or TRBD2 (5 bases each). CDR1 is SGHKS, CDR2 YYEKEE, per germline (reference sequence). The CDR3 has 16 amino acids. The ends were cut back, 0 bases at V and 4 bases at J, with 17 bases in the middle. The chain's CDR3 is CASSLALGPRQYEQYF. The CDR3 bases are TGTGCCAGCAGCTTGGCCCTGGGACCCCGTCAGTACGAGCAGTACTTC.

This clone was counted once. The genes are TRBV7-3 and TRBJ1-2; 7 nucleotides match TRBD1. V shed 0 bases and J 1 base; nucleotides not matched to a gene: 2. The germline V gene has CDR1 SGHTA and CDR2 FQGTGA. The CDR3 is made up of 15 amino acids. For the CDR3, the DNA is TGTGCCAGCAGCTTAACGGGGACAGATAACTATGGCTACACCTTC. Translated: CASSLTGTDNYGYTF.

V and J are TRBV4-1 and TRBJ2-3; 7 positions match TRBD1. Germline assignment: CDR1 MGHRA and CDR2 YSYEKL. This CDR3 contains 16 residues. The V gene end was trimmed by 3 bases and the J gene end by 0 bases; junction bases not matched to a gene: 6. CDR3 DNA: TGCGCCAGCAGCCATGGGACAGACTATAGCACAGATACGCAGTATTTT. The encoded protein is CASSHGTDYSTDTQYF.

V is TRBV18 and J is TRBJ2-7, with TRBD1 identical over 10 bases. This CDR3 has 14 residues. Germline V gene sequence: CDR1 KGHSH, CDR2 LQKENI. After removal of 4 bases from V and 6 bases from J, the junction contained 6 bases not matched to a gene. The CDR3 DNA sequence: TGTGCCAGCTCACGACCGGGACAGGGGCCCGAGCAGTACTTC. The encoded protein is CASSRPGQGPEQYF.

The rearrangement links TRBV11-2 to TRBJ1-1; 9 bases are a match to TRBD1. This CDR3 comprises 15 residues. Germline-derived CDR1 and CDR2 are SGHAT and FQNNGV. Losses at the gene ends were 4 bases for V and 2 bases for J; bases not matched to a gene: 5. CDR3 sequence: CASSSVTGGNTEAFF. For the CDR3, the DNA is TGTGCCAGCAGCTCCGTAACAGGGGGCAACACTGAAGCTTTCTTT.

The chain uses TRBV14 and TRBJ2-5; 7 positions match TRBD1. The CDR3 is 14 amino acids. V lost 3 bases to trimming and J lost 2 bases; unmatched junction nucleotides: 3. The germline V gene has CDR1 SGHDN and CDR2 FVKESK. CDR3 sequence: CASSQQGVQETQYF. The CDR3 DNA reads as TGTGCCAGCAGCCAGCAGGGGGTTCAAGAGACCCAGTACTTC.

The genes are TRBV5-1 and TRBJ1-1, with unresolved D. The CDR3 has 15 amino acids. V was shortened by 3 bases and J by 0 bases, with 12 bases between the two germline ends. Germline values: CDR1 SGHRS, CDR2 YFSETQ. The CDR3 here is CASSSWSPMNTEAFF. Written as DNA, the CDR3 is TGCGCCAGCAGCTCCTGGTCCCCCATGAACACTGAAGCTTTCTTT.

The chain joins TRBV30 to TRBJ1-1, with TRBD1 as a possible D gene (6 bases). Trimming shortened V by 0 bases and J by 10 bases, and 15 bases separated the two germline ends. Germline CDR1 reads GTSNPN; CDR2 reads SVGIG (reference sequence). This CDR3 comprises 13 residues. CDR3 amino acids: CAWSVGRGAIAFF. The CDR3 DNA reads as TGTGCCTGGAGTGTGGGGCGGGGGGCGATAGCTTTCTTT.